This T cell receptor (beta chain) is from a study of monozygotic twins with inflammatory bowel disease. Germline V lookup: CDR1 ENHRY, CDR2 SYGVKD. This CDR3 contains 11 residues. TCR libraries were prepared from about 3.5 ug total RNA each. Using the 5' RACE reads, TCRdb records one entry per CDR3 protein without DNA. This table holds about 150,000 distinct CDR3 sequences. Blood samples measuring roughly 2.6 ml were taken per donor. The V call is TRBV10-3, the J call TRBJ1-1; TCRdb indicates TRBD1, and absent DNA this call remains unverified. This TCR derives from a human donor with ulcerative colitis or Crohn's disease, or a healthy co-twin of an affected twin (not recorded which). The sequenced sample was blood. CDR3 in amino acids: CAISDGGEAFF.